The rows below give T cell receptor beta chains drawn from one sample of a study of blood T cell repertoires in COVID-19. Data came from immunoSEQ multiplex PCR; TCRdb stores just in-frame clones and leaves some out. The sample holds around 95,000 clones; about nine tenths are singletons and the top ten take 4% to 6%. The material sequenced was peripheral blood. The receptor source for this set is a man over 45 with acute or convalescent COVID-19. Both conserved end residues are part of each CDR3. The D gene is left open where the match is weak. Expanded clones get a size class; other rows say once, few or many, or leave the size out.

j_call,clone_size,d_call,v_call,cdr3_aa,cdr3_nt
TRBJ2-7,NA,TRBD1,TRBV7-2,CASSQRQGSPYEQYF,TGTGCCAGCAGCCAGCGACAGGGATCCCCCTACGAGCAGTACTTC
TRBJ2-5,NA,TRBD2,TRBV5-1,CASSTGEGYETQYF,TGCGCCAGCAGTACCGGGGAGGGTTACGAGACCCAGTACTTC
TRBJ2-7,once,TRBD2,TRBV11-2,CASSLSLRRLAGSYEQYF,TGTGCCAGCAGCTTATCCCTGAGACGACTAGCGGGCAGCTACGAGCAGTACTTC
TRBJ2-3,NA,TRBD2,TRBV6-5,CASASHGGGTDTQYF,TGTGCCAGCGCCTCCCACGGGGGGGGTACAGATACGCAGTATTTT
TRBJ1-3,NA,NA,TRBV5-1,CASSQTTAGSGNTIYF,TGCGCCAGCAGTCAAACGACAGCGGGCTCTGGAAACACCATATATTTT
TRBJ2-7,NA,NA,TRBV5-1,CASSYYDSVGDF,TGCGCCAGCAGCTACTATGACAGTGTCGGTGACTTC
TRBJ2-7,few,NA,TRBV5-4,CASSRGGTSSYEQYF,TGTGCCAGCAGCCGAGGCGGGACGAGCTCCTACGAGCAGTACTTC
TRBJ1-3,NA,NA,TRBV30,CAWSGTSGNTIYF,TGTGCCTGGAGTGGGACATCGGGAAACACCATATATTTT
TRBJ2-1,NA,TRBD2,TRBV30,CAWSLAGGPYNEQFF,TGTGCCTGGAGTTTAGCGGGAGGACCTTACAATGAGCAGTTCTTC
TRBJ2-7,NA,TRBD1,TRBV10-1,CASSRGQAGLDEQYF,TGCGCCAGCAGTAGGGGACAGGCGGGATTGGACGAGCAGTACTTC
TRBJ1-3,NA,NA,TRBV9,CASSVDSGNTIYF,TGTGCCAGCAGCGTAGACAGCGGAAACACCATATATTTT
TRBJ2-1,NA,TRBD2,TRBV3-1/TRBV3-2,CASSQVRTSGYNEQFF,TGTGCCAGCAGCCAAGTCCGCACTAGCGGTTACAATGAGCAGTTCTTC
TRBJ2-7,NA,TRBD1,TRBV19,CASSGGTGAYEQYF,TGTGCCAGTAGTGGGGGGACAGGGGCCTACGAGCAGTACTTC
TRBJ2-2,NA,NA,TRBV15,CATSRGDNTGELFF,TGTGCCACCAGCAGGGGAGATAACACCGGGGAGCTGTTTTTT
TRBJ2-1,NA,TRBD2,TRBV19,CASTALAGYNEQFF,TGTGCCAGTACCGCACTAGCGGGATACAATGAGCAGTTCTTC
TRBJ2-3,NA,TRBD1,TRBV6-5,CASSRGTGGADTQYF,TGTGCCAGCAGCCGAGGGACAGGGGGGGCAGATACGCAGTATTTT
TRBJ1-5,NA,NA,TRBV30,CAWIQGNQPQHF,TGTGCCTGGATTCAGGGGAATCAGCCCCAGCATTTT
TRBJ2-1,once,TRBD2,TRBV5-1,CASSLGLAGPSGQFF,TGCGCCAGCAGCTTGGGACTAGCGGGACCATCCGGACAGTTCTTC
TRBJ2-7,NA,TRBD1,TRBV4-3,CASSQDRGLNEQYF,TGCGCCAGCAGCCAAGACAGGGGGCTTAACGAGCAGTACTTC
TRBJ2-7,NA,TRBD2,TRBV27,CASSAISGTSAYEQYF,TGTGCCAGCAGTGCAATCTCCGGGACTAGCGCCTACGAGCAGTACTTC
TRBJ2-3,NA,NA,TRBV9,CASSVPPRTESTDTQYF,TGTGCCAGCAGCGTTCCCCCAAGGACAGAAAGCACAGATACGCAGTATTTT
TRBJ1-1,NA,TRBD1,TRBV6-5,CASSLGQGGTEAFF,TGTGCCAGCAGTCTAGGACAGGGGGGAACTGAAGCTTTCTTT
TRBJ2-5,NA,TRBD1,TRBV7-9,CASRTGTAQETQYF,TGTGCCAGCCGCACCGGGACAGCCCAAGAGACCCAGTACTTC
TRBJ2-3,NA,NA,TRBV7-9,CASSLVVAGDTQYF,TGTGCCAGCAGCTTGGTCGTTGCGGGAGATACGCAGTATTTT
TRBJ1-6,NA,NA,TRBV21-1,CASSTIPRWNSPLHF,TGTGCCAGCAGCACCATTCCCAGGTGGAATTCACCCCTCCACTTT
TRBJ2-2,NA,TRBD1,TRBV7-9,CASSRGTGQNTGELFF,TGTGCCAGCAGCCGCGGGACAGGTCAGAACACCGGGGAGCTGTTTTTT
TRBJ1-6,NA,NA,TRBV14,CASSLRPGSSYSPLHF,TGTGCCAGCAGCCTTAGACCCGGGAGCAGCTATTCACCCCTCCACTTT
TRBJ1-1,few,NA,TRBV10-2,CASSESLLMNTEAFF,TGCGCCAGCAGTGAGTCTTTACTAATGAACACTGAAGCTTTCTTT
TRBJ1-2,NA,NA,TRBV29-1,CSVWEGGSYTF,TGCAGCGTTTGGGAGGGCGGGAGCTACACCTTC
TRBJ1-4,NA,TRBD1,TRBV5-8,CASSLPRQGRNEKLFF,TGTGCCAGCAGCTTGCCCAGACAGGGGAGAAATGAAAAACTGTTTTTT
TRBJ2-3,once,TRBD1,TRBV5-1,CASSQTRQGRVTQYF,TGCGCCAGCAGCCAGACCCGACAGGGGCGAGTTACGCAGTATTTT
TRBJ2-2,NA,NA,TRBV6-5,CATYRVNTGELFF,TGTGCCACTTACAGGGTGAACACCGGGGAGCTGTTTTTT
TRBJ1-1,NA,NA,TRBV5-6,CASSLESPEAFF,TGTGCCAGCAGCTTAGAGTCACCTGAAGCTTTCTTT
TRBJ2-1,NA,TRBD2,TRBV4-2,CASSHPGLAEMSEFF,TGTGCCAGCAGCCACCCGGGACTAGCGGAAATGAGCGAGTTCTTC
TRBJ1-6,once,NA,TRBV4-3,CASSSGVNSPLHF,TGCGCCAGCAGCTCGGGGGTCAATTCACCCCTCCACTTT
TRBJ2-1,NA,TRBD2,TRBV11-2,CASSPGLAGGQSQFF,TGTGCCAGCAGCCCGGGACTAGCGGGAGGGCAATCGCAGTTCTTC
TRBJ2-1,NA,NA,TRBV7-9,CASSDPSPRLPNEQFF,TGTGCCAGCAGCGACCCCTCACCACGACTGCCCAATGAGCAGTTCTTC
TRBJ2-4,NA,TRBD1,TRBV27,CASSLWTGSSNIQYF,TGTGCCAGCAGTTTGTGGACAGGGTCTTCGAACATTCAGTACTTC
TRBJ1-4,NA,TRBD1,TRBV11-2,CASSLQMGQVKKLFF,TGTGCCAGCAGCCTACAGATGGGACAGGTCAAAAAACTGTTTTTT
TRBJ1-2,few,NA,TRBV10-3,CAISESWGRRDGYTF,TGTGCCATCAGTGAGTCCTGGGGCAGGAGGGATGGCTACACCTTC
TRBJ2-1,NA,TRBD2,TRBV10-3,CAISEPRGLAGDNEQFF,TGTGCCATCAGTGAACCGAGGGGACTAGCGGGAGACAATGAGCAGTTCTTC
TRBJ2-3,NA,TRBD2,TRBV18,CASFNTREGQNTQYF,TGTGCCAGCTTCAACACACGGGAGGGCCAAAATACGCAGTATTTT
TRBJ2-7,NA,NA,TRBV5-1,CASYRDSYEQYF,TGCGCCAGCTACAGAGACTCCTACGAGCAGTACTTC
TRBJ2-7,NA,TRBD1,TRBV10-2,CASSSAPGQGFYEQYF,TGCGCCAGCAGCTCTGCCCCGGGACAGGGGTTCTACGAGCAGTACTTC
TRBJ1-4,NA,TRBD1,TRBV13,CASSSRGDREPWGEKLFF,TGTGCCAGCAGCTCCCGAGGTGACAGGGAACCTTGGGGTGAAAAACTGTTTTTT
TRBJ2-3,NA,TRBD2,TRBV9,CASSVVLAGADTQYF,TGTGCCAGCAGCGTAGTACTAGCGGGAGCAGATACGCAGTATTTT
TRBJ2-4,NA,NA,TRBV5-1,CASSSEGGGGYSSIQYF,TGCGCCAGCAGCTCGGAAGGAGGGGGCGGTTATAGTAGCATTCAGTACTTC
TRBJ2-1,NA,TRBD2,TRBV20-1,CSASGGRGYNEQFF,TGCAGTGCTAGTGGCGGGAGAGGGTACAATGAGCAGTTCTTC
TRBJ2-1,NA,NA,TRBV6-6,CASSLSPTLGEQFF,TGTGCCAGCAGCCTCTCGCCGACTCTCGGTGAGCAGTTCTTC
TRBJ2-1,NA,NA,TRBV29-1,CSVEGPGEYNEQFF,TGCAGCGTTGAAGGACCGGGGGAGTACAATGAGCAGTTCTTC
TRBJ2-3,once,TRBD1,TRBV18,CASSPGQGYTDTQYF,TGTGCCAGCTCACCGGGACAGGGTTACACAGATACGCAGTATTTT
TRBJ2-3,NA,NA,TRBV27,CASSGGVSDTQYF,TGTGCCAGCAGTGGGGGCGTGTCAGATACGCAGTATTTT
TRBJ2-7,NA,NA,TRBV7-6,CASSLASNLDFGYEQYF,TGTGCCAGCAGCTTAGCCTCTAACTTAGACTTCGGCTACGAGCAGTACTTC
TRBJ2-6,NA,NA,TRBV11-2,CASSLGLATSGANVLTF,TGTGCCAGCAGCTTAGGGCTAGCTACCTCTGGGGCCAACGTCCTGACTTTC
TRBJ1-2,NA,NA,TRBV29-1,CSVGGNYGYTF,TGCAGCGTGGGAGGTAACTATGGCTACACCTTC
TRBJ2-3,NA,TRBD2,TRBV6-2/TRBV6-3,CASSYGGRRLVDTQYF,TGTGCCAGCAGTTACGGCGGGAGAAGATTGGTGGATACGCAGTATTTT
TRBJ1-1,NA,NA,TRBV7-9,CASSFALGAGREAFF,TGTGCCAGCAGCTTTGCTTTGGGGGCGGGTCGTGAAGCTTTCTTT